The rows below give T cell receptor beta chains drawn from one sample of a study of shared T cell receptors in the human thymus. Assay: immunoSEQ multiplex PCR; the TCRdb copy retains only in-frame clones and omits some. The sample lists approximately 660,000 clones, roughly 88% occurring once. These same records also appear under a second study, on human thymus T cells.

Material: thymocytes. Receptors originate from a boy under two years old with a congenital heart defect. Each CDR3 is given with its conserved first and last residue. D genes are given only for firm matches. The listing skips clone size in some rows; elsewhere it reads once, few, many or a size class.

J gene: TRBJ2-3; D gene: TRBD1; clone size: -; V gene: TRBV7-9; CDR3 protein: CASSRIPDRGGTDTQYF; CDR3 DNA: TGTGCCAGCAGCCGAATACCGGACAGGGGGGGCACAGATACGCAGTATTTT
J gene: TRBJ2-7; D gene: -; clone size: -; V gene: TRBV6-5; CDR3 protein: CASSSGRRLAGLEQYF; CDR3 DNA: TGTGCCAGCAGTTCCGGACGGCGACTTGCGGGACTCGAGCAGTACTTC
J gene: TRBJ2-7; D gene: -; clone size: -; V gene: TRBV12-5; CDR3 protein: CASGFDPRTHEQYF; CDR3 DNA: TGTGCTAGTGGTTTCGACCCTAGAACCCACGAGCAGTACTTC
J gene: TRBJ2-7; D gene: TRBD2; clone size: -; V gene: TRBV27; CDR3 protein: CASSSLAGGRVYEQYF; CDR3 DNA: TGTGCCAGCAGTTCCTTAGCGGGAGGGAGGGTCTACGAGCAGTACTTC
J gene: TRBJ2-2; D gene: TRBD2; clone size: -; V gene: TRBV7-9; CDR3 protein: CASSLRAGGVTGELFF; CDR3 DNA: TGTGCCAGCAGCTTAAGAGCGGGAGGAGTCACCGGGGAGCTGTTTTTT
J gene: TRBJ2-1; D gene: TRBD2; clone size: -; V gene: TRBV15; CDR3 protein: CATSRGAGAGNEQFF; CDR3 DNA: TGTGCCACCAGCAGAGGGGCGGGAGCGGGGAATGAGCAGTTCTTC
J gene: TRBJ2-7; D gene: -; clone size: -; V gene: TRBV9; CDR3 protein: CASSVVDTSSYEQYF; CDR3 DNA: TGTGCCAGCAGCGTAGTAGACACGAGCTCCTACGAGCAGTACTTC
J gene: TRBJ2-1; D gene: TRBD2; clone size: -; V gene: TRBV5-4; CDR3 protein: CASSPGLAGTNEQFF; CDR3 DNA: TGTGCCAGCAGCCCGGGACTAGCGGGAACCAATGAGCAGTTCTTC
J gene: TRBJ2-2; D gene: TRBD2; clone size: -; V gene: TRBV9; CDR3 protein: CASSVAGGGLFF; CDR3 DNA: TGTGCCAGCAGCGTAGCGGGAGGGGGGCTGTTTTTT
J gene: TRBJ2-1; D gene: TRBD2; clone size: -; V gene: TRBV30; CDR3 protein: CAWSRSGTYNEQFF; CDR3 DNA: TGTGCCTGGAGTAGGAGCGGGACCTACAATGAGCAGTTCTTC
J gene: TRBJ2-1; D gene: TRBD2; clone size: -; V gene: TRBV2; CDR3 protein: CAPGSGRAPYNEQFF; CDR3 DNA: TGTGCCCCGGGTAGCGGGAGGGCCCCCTACAATGAGCAGTTCTTC
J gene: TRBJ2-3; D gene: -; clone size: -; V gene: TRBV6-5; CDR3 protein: CASSYRGRSTDTQYF; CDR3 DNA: TGTGCCAGCAGTTACCGAGGGAGAAGCACAGATACGCAGTATTTT
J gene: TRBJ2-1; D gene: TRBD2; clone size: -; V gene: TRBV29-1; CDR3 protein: CSAGDCSGRVYEQFF; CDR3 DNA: TGCAGCGCCGGTGATTGTAGCGGGAGGGTCTATGAGCAGTTCTTC
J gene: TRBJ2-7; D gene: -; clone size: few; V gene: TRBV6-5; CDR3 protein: CASRTTDASSYEQYF; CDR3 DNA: TGTGCCAGCAGAACGACAGATGCGAGCTCCTACGAGCAGTACTTC
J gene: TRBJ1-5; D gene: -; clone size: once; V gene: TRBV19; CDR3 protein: CASSISPTESTPGQPQHF; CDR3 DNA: TGTGCCAGTAGTATATCCCCGACAGAAAGTACTCCAGGGCAGCCCCAGCATTTT
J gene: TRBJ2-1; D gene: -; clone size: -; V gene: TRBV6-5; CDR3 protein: CASSYSRGLGGNEQFF; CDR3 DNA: TGTGCCAGCAGTTACTCGAGAGGTCTGGGGGGCAATGAGCAGTTCTTC
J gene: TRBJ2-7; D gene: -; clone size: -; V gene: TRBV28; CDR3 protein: CASSPHRGLNEQYF; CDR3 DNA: TGTGCCAGCAGTCCCCATAGAGGATTAAACGAGCAGTACTTC
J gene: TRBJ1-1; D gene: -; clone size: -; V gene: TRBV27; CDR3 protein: CASSSLDLNTEAFF; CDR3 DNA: TGTGCCAGCAGTTCCCTAGACTTGAACACTGAAGCTTTCTTT
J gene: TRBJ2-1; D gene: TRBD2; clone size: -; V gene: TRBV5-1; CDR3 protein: CASSGRLAGGNYNEQFF; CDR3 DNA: TGCGCCAGCAGCGGTAGACTAGCGGGAGGCAATTACAATGAGCAGTTCTTC
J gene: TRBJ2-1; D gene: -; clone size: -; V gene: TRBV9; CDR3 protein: CASTAKGLAVSYNEQFF; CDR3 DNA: TGTGCCAGCACCGCGAAGGGCCTAGCAGTTTCCTACAATGAGCAGTTCTTC
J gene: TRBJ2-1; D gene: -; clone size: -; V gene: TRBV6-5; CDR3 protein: CASSPSDSYNEQFF; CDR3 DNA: TGTGCCAGCAGTCCTAGCGACTCCTACAATGAGCAGTTCTTC
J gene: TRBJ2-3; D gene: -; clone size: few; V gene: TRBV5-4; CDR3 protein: CASSLARRGTDTQYF; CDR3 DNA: TGTGCCAGCAGCTTGGCCAGGCGGGGCACAGATACGCAGTATTTT
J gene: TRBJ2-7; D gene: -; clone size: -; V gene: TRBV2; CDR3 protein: CASSDLSEQYF; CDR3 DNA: TGTGCCAGCAGTGATCTCTCCGAGCAGTACTTC
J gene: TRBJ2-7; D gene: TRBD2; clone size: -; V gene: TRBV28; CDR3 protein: CASSIAGGPCEQYF; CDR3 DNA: TGTGCCAGCAGTATAGCGGGAGGGCCTTGTGAGCAGTACTTC
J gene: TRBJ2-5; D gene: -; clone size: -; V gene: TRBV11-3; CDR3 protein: CASSFEETQYF; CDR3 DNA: TGTGCCAGCAGCTTCGAAGAGACCCAGTACTTC
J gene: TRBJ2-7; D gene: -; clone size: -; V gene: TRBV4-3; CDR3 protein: CASSQAAVTYEQYF; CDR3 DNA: TGCGCCAGCAGCCAGGCGGCGGTGACCTACGAGCAGTACTTC
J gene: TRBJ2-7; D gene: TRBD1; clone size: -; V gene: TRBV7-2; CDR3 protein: CASSLTGTPGQSYEQYF; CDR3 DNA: TGTGCCAGCAGCCTGACTGGGACCCCGGGACAGTCCTACGAGCAGTACTTC
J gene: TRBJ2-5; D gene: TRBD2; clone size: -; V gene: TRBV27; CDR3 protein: CASSVRGGGPKETQYF; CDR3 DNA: TGTGCCAGCAGCGTCCGGGGGGGAGGGCCAAAGGAGACCCAGTACTTC
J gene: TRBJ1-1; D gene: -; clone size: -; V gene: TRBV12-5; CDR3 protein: CASGFPRLGRVEGAFF; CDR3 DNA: TGTGCTAGTGGTTTTCCTCGCTTGGGCAGGGTAGAAGGAGCTTTCTTT
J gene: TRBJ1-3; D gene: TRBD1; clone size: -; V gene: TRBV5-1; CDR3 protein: CASSPWGQGAYGNTIYF; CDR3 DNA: TGCGCCAGCAGCCCCTGGGGACAGGGGGCATATGGAAACACCATATATTTT
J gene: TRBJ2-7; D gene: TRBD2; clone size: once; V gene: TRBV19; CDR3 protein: CASSMTSGRNEQYF; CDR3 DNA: TGTGCCAGTAGTATGACTAGCGGGAGGAACGAGCAGTACTTC
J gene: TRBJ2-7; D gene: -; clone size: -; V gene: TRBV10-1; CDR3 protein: CASSESREYEQYF; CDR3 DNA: TGCGCCAGCAGTGAGTCGCGAGAGTACGAGCAGTACTTC
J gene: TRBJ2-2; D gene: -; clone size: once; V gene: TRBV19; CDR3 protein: CASRPRDMNTGELFF; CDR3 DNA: TGTGCCAGCCGGCCACGGGATATGAACACCGGGGAGCTGTTTTTT
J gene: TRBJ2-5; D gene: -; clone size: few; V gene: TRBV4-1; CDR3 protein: CASSQDPPGQPQETQYF; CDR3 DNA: TGCGCCAGCAGCCAAGATCCCCCCGGACAGCCTCAAGAGACCCAGTACTTC
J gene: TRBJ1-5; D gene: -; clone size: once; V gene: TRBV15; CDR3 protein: CATSRGMGPRGLSPQHF; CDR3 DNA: TGTGCCACCAGCAGGGGGATGGGCCCTAGGGGACTTAGTCCCCAGCATTTT
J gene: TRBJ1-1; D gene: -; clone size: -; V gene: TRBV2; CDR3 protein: CASSADSEMNTEAFF; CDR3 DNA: TGTGCCAGCAGTGCGGACAGCGAGATGAACACTGAAGCTTTCTTT
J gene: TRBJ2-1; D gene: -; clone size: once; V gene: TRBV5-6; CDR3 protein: CASSRMDGLEGYNEQFF; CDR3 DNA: TGTGCCAGCAGCAGGATGGACGGACTCGAAGGGTACAATGAGCAGTTCTTC
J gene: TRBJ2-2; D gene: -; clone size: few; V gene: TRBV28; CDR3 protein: CASFRGSISSGELFF; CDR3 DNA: TGTGCCAGCTTCCGGGGGAGTATATCATCCGGGGAGCTGTTTTTT
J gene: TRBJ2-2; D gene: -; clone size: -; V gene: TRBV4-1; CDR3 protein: CASRGRSNTGELFF; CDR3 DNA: TGCGCCAGCAGGGGGAGATCGAACACCGGGGAGCTGTTTTTT
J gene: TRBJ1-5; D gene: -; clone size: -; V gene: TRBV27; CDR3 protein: CASSLYRGRQPQHF; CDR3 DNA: TGTGCCAGCAGTTTATATAGAGGAAGACAGCCCCAGCATTTT
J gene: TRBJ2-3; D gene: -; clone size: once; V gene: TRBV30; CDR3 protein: CAWSVRSTDTQYF; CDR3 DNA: TGTGCCTGGAGTGTACGGTCCACAGATACGCAGTATTTT
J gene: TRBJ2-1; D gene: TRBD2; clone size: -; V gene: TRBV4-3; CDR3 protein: CASSQKRSGSSYNEQFF; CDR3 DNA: TGCGCCAGCAGCCAGAAGCGTAGCGGGAGCTCCTACAATGAGCAGTTCTTC
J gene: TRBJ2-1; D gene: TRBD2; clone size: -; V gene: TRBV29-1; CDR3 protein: CSVMGLAGGPSYNEQFF; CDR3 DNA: TGCAGCGTCATGGGACTAGCGGGAGGGCCCTCCTACAATGAGCAGTTCTTC
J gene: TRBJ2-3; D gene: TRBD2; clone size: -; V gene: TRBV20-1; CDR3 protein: CSASSGGSVF; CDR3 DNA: TGCAGCGCCTCTAGCGGGGGCAGTGTTTTT
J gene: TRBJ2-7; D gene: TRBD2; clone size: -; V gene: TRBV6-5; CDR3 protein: CASTDAAGEEQYF; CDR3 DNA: TGTGCCAGCACGGATGCGGCGGGAGAAGAGCAGTACTTC